The 31 T cell receptor beta chains below all came from one sample that was sequenced in a study of shared clonotypes between healthy human individuals. Profiled with immunoSEQ multiplex PCR; TCRdb holds only in-frame clones, not every one. The data contain about 610,000 clones, approximately 96% of them seen just once; the ten biggest clones take up about 0.12%. Naive CD8 isolation took CD45RO-negative cells positively selected for CCR7 and excluded terminally differentiated effector memory CD45RA+ cells. Source material: naive CD8+ T cells sorted from blood. Source of these receptors: a woman between 25 and 40 years old in good health.

This clone was found a few times. V gene TRBV2 combines with J gene TRBJ1-2; D unresolved. The CDR3 contains 11 residues. V gave up 5 bases and J gave up 8 bases, with 9 bases separating them. CDR1 is SNHLY, CDR2 FYNNEI, per germline. CDR3 in amino acids: CASSPIGGYTF. The CDR3 region has the DNA TGTGCCAGCAGTCCAATCGGGGGCTACACCTTC.

The count of this clone is one. V and J are TRBV10-3 and TRBJ2-5; 9 nucleotides line up with TRBD2. Germline-derived CDR1 and CDR2 are ENHRY and SYGVKD. The CDR3 consists of 16 residues. After removal of 0 bases from V and 3 bases from J, the junction contained 5 bases not matched to a gene. CDR3: CAISESISGSKETQYF. DNA of the CDR3: TGTGCCATCAGTGAGTCGATTAGCGGGAGTAAAGAGACCCAGTACTTC.

The rearrangement uses TRBV7-9 and TRBJ2-1; D not certain. This CDR3 comprises 12 residues. In germline, CDR1 is SEHNR, CDR2 FQNEAQ (reference sequence). Deletions cut 6 bases from V and 8 bases from J, with 11 bases between. CDR3 in DNA: TGTGCCAGCAGTCCTATCCTCCATGAGCAGTTCTTC. The encoded protein is CASSPILHEQFF.

V usage is TRBV5-1 and J usage is TRBJ2-3; 10 bases are shared with TRBD2. V shed 2 bases and J 8 bases; nucleotides not matched to a gene: 11. Germline values: CDR1 SGHRS, CDR2 YFSETQ. The CDR3 has 16 residues. The chain's CDR3 is CASSFSPSGSRGTQYF. CDR3 nucleotide sequence: TGCGCCAGCAGCTTTTCCCCTAGCGGGAGTAGGGGTACGCAGTATTTT.

V is TRBV28 and J is TRBJ1-2; D gene unclear. The CDR3 has 14 residues. V lost 4 bases to trimming and J lost 2 bases, with 11 bases between them. Germline values: CDR1 MDHEN, CDR2 SYDVKM. Here the CDR3 DNA reads TGTGCCAGCAGTTACGGGGAAACAAACTATGGCTACACCTTC. It is translated as CASSYGETNYGYTF.

The CDR3 loop reads CASSYERGKETQYF. The DNA for the CDR3 is TGTGCCAGCAGTTACGAGAGGGGGAAAGAGACCCAGTACTTC. The chain has TRBV6-5 and TRBJ2-5, with D possibly being TRBD1 (6 bases). V shed 2 bases and J shed 3 bases, with 10 bases lying between them. Germline CDR1 and CDR2: MNHEY and SVGAGI. This CDR3 comprises 14 residues.

The chain couples TRBV29-1 to TRBJ2-7; no firm D call. The CDR3 consists of 12 residues. V was cut by 4 bases and J by 4 bases, with 11 bases left in between. The germline gives CDR1 SQVTM, CDR2 ANQGSEA. CDR3 sequence: CSVAPSGYEQYF. In nucleotides, the CDR3 is TGCAGCGTTGCCCCCAGTGGATACGAGCAGTACTTC.

This sequence joins TRBV28 and TRBJ1-1, with D possibly matching TRBD1 (5 bases). With 2 bases removed from V and 1 base from J, the gap between germline ends came to 11 bases. The CDR3 has 15 amino acids. From germline, CDR1 is MDHEN and CDR2 SYDVKM. The CDR3 DNA is TGTGCCAGCAGTTTAGGGGCGAGGGGGAACACTGAAGCTTTCTTT. Translation: CASSLGARGNTEAFF.

This sequence joins TRBV29-1 and TRBJ2-7, with D possibly being TRBD2 (5 bases). Germline V gene lookup returns CDR1 SQVTM and CDR2 ANQGSEA. Trimming removed 6 bases at V and 7 bases at J, with 13 bases between. This CDR3 has 11 residues. The CDR3 coding sequence is TGCAGCGTCGAATATACGGGGGAGCAGTACTTC. Residues: CSVEYTGEQYF.

The chain couples TRBV2 to TRBJ2-2, with 13 nucleotides matching TRBD2. This CDR3 is built from 19 residues. J was trimmed by 0 bases and V by 5 bases; bases with no gene match: 9. Germline loops: CDR1 SNHLY, CDR2 FYNNEI. The CDR3 coding sequence is TGTGCCAGCAGTATACCGGGACTAGCGGGGTTCGCGAACACCGGGGAGCTGTTTTTT. It is translated as CASSIPGLAGFANTGELFF.

Only one count was recorded for this clone. This chain connects TRBV4-2 to TRBJ2-1; the D call may be TRBD1 or TRBD2 (5 bases each). There are 13 residues in the CDR3. The germline V and J ends were trimmed by 0 bases and 12 bases, with 12 bases remaining between them. Germline CDR1 LGHNA, CDR2 YNFKEQ. The CDR3 nucleotides are TGTGCCAGCAGCCAAGAGGGGGTTTCGATGCAGTTCTTC. It specifies CASSQEGVSMQFF.

The rearrangement links TRBV9 to TRBJ1-5, with D maybe TRBD1 (5 bases). Looked up from germline, CDR1 is SGDLS and CDR2 is YYNGEE. This CDR3 is built from 14 residues. V lost 4 bases and J 7 bases, leaving 15 bases between the germline ends. CDR3 sequence reads: CASSPGPMAQPQHF. The CDR3 DNA reads as TGTGCCAGCAGCCCGGGGCCCATGGCCCAGCCCCAGCATTTT.

This CDR3 reads CASSVPPRLSGHYNEQFF. The DNA for the CDR3 is TGTGCCAGCAGTGTTCCCCCAAGACTTAGCGGACATTACAATGAGCAGTTCTTC. The chain joins TRBV2 to TRBJ2-1; possibly TRBD2 for D (6 bases). The germline gives CDR1 SNHLY, CDR2 FYNNEI. This CDR3 contains 18 residues. Trimming left V 4 bases short and J 4 bases short, with 23 bases between.

This chain uses TRBV28 with TRBJ2-1; weak D call: TRBD2 (5 bases). The CDR3 has 15 amino acids. V was shortened by 6 bases and J by 2 bases, with 14 bases between the two germline ends. CDR1 and CDR2 (germline): MDHEN, SYDVKM. The CDR3 DNA reads as TGTGCCAGCAGAGACGGGAAGCTGACCTACAATGAGCAGTTCTTC. As protein: CASRDGKLTYNEQFF.

The V and J genes are TRBV4-1 and TRBJ2-7; D is unresolved. CDR1 MGHRA and CDR2 YSYEKL come from the germline V gene. V lost 0 bases to trimming and J lost 4 bases, with 13 bases between them. There are 15 residues in the CDR3. CDR3 in DNA: TGCGCCAGCAGCCAAGATGAGAACAGCGCTTACGAGCAGTACTTC. Its translation is CASSQDENSAYEQYF.

V and J are TRBV7-3 and TRBJ2-3, with 7 bases identical to TRBD2. The germline V gene has CDR1 SGHTA and CDR2 FQGTGA. Germline trimming cut 0 bases from V and 4 bases from J; bases unmatched to any gene: 7. The CDR3 is 16 residues long. For the CDR3, the DNA is TGTGCCAGCAGCTTAACCGGGGCGGGAGTAGCAGATACGCAGTATTTT. Encoded protein: CASSLTGAGVADTQYF.

The chain employs TRBV5-4 and TRBJ2-3; 7 bases map to TRBD2. The V gene end was trimmed by 1 base and the J gene end by 2 bases; junction bases not matched to a gene: 4. Germline V lookup: CDR1 SGHNT, CDR2 YYREEE (reference sequence). The CDR3 contains 15 residues. The CDR3 nucleotides read TGTGCCAGCAGCTTGTTAGGGACTAACACAGATACGCAGTATTTT. This translates into CASSLLGTNTDTQYF.

The J gene is TRBJ2-7, the V gene TRBV11-2; weak D call: TRBD1 (6 bases). Looked up from germline, CDR1 is SGHAT and CDR2 is FQNNGV. The V gene lost 0 bases and the J gene lost 3 bases, with 15 bases spanning the gap. The CDR3 runs to 16 residues. CDR3 in DNA: TGTGCCAGCAGCTTAGAAGAGACAGGCGGATTCTACGAGCAGTACTTC. Translated, it gives CASSLEETGGFYEQYF.

V is TRBV6-5 and J is TRBJ2-7; the match to TRBD2 covers 7 bases. This CDR3 has 12 amino acids. The J segment lost 4 bases and the V segment lost 10 bases, leaving 7 bases of the junction unmatched. CDR1 is MNHEY and CDR2 is SVGAGI in the germline V gene. Written as DNA, the CDR3 is TGTGCCACCAGGACTAGAGGATACGAGCAGTACTTC. Translating gives CATRTRGYEQYF.

This chain connects TRBV29-1 to TRBJ2-5; TRBD1 matches 8 bases. Germline V lookup: CDR1 SQVTM, CDR2 ANQGSEA. This CDR3 is 14 amino acids long. J gave up 2 bases and V 5 bases, and 7 bases lay outside the gene matches. The CDR3 sequence: CSVLGGQAQETQYF. The DNA of the CDR3 is TGCAGCGTTCTCGGGGGACAGGCTCAAGAGACCCAGTACTTC.

The rearrangement joins TRBV7-9 to TRBJ2-7, with D perhaps matching TRBD2 (5 bases). V lost 4 bases and J 4 bases, leaving 11 bases between the germline ends. This CDR3 comprises 13 residues. Germline-derived CDR1 and CDR2 are SEHNR and FQNEAQ (reference sequence). The CDR3, as DNA: TGTGCCAGCAGCTCTAGGACGGGGTACGAGCAGTACTTC. Protein product: CASSSRTGYEQYF.

The chain combines TRBV28 with TRBJ1-4, with a weak D call TRBD1 (5 bases). Looked up from germline, CDR1 is MDHEN and CDR2 is SYDVKM. This CDR3 spans 16 amino acids. The V end lost 2 bases, the J end lost 0 bases, and 10 bases lay between the germline ends. DNA for the CDR3: TGTGCCAGCAGTTTAGTTACAGGCGCAACTAATGAAAAACTGTTTTTT. Amino acid sequence: CASSLVTGATNEKLFF. Looking up the rest from reference TRBV28 and TRBJ1-4 gives the full variable domain: DVKVTQSSRYLVKRTGEKVFLECVQDMDHENMFWYRQDPGLGLRLIYFSYDVKMKEKGDIPEGYSVSREKKERFSLILESASTNQTSMYLCASSLVTGATNEKLFFGSGTQLSVL.

The chain has TRBV5-6 and TRBJ2-1; tentative D call: TRBD1 (7 bases). The CDR3 contains 14 residues. The germline V and J ends were trimmed by 4 bases and 4 bases, with 12 bases remaining between them. Germline-derived CDR1 and CDR2 are SGHDT and YYEEEE. CDR3 loop: CASSAGQHYNEQFF. In DNA, the CDR3 is TGTGCCAGCAGCGCGGGACAGCATTACAATGAGCAGTTCTTC.

V is TRBV9 and J is TRBJ2-7; 7 bases fit TRBD1. V was clipped by 2 bases and J by 3 bases; unmatched bases: 8. The germline gives CDR1 SGDLS, CDR2 YYNGEE. The CDR3 contains 15 residues. The CDR3 spells CASSVVPGQFYEQYF. The CDR3 DNA follows: TGTGCCAGCAGCGTGGTCCCGGGACAGTTCTACGAGCAGTACTTC.

V gene TRBV28 combines with J gene TRBJ1-2; a weak D match, TRBD1 (6 bases). This CDR3 is built from 14 residues. V was shortened by 2 bases and J by 5 bases, with 12 bases between the two germline ends. Per the germline V gene, CDR1 is MDHEN and CDR2 is SYDVKM. In nucleotides, the CDR3 is TGTGCCAGCAGTTTACGGGGGCTTGGTTATGGCTACACCTTC. It encodes CASSLRGLGYGYTF.

The chain employs TRBV29-1 and TRBJ2-1, with 8 bases that match TRBD2. V was pared by 8 bases and J by 8 bases, with 11 bases of the junction left unmatched. Per the germline V gene, CDR1 is SQVTM and CDR2 is ANQGSEA. There are 13 residues in the CDR3. Here the CDR3 reads CSTTGGEGDEQFF. CDR3 DNA sequence: TGCAGCACAACCGGGGGGGAGGGCGATGAGCAGTTCTTC.

This rearrangement joins TRBV18 to TRBJ2-4; the D gene is possibly TRBD1 (5 bases). Per germline, CDR1 KGHSH and CDR2 LQKENI. This CDR3 region has 18 residues. Trimming took 3 bases from V and 0 from J, leaving 18 bases between them. The CDR3 bases are TGTGCCAGCTCACCCAAGGACATTCGGAAGGCAGCCAAAAACATTCAGTACTTC. It is translated as CASSPKDIRKAAKNIQYF.

V gene TRBV5-6 combines with J gene TRBJ2-7, with a weak D call TRBD1 (5 bases). This CDR3 has 15 amino acids. Between the trimmed V and J ends, which lost 0 bases and 2 bases, there was a span of 12 bases. Germline CDR1 reads SGHDT; CDR2 reads YYEEEE. For the CDR3, the DNA is TGTGCCAGCAGCTTGGGTGGCAGGGAAGCCTACGAGCAGTACTTC. As protein: CASSLGGREAYEQYF. Drawing the rest from reference TRBV5-6 and TRBJ2-7, the complete variable domain is DAGVTQSPTHLIKTRGQQVTLRCSPKSGHDTVSWYQQALGQGPQFIFQYYEEEERQRGNFPDRFSGHQFPNYSSELNVNALLLGDSALYLCASSLGGREAYEQYFGPGTRLTVT.

The chain is built from TRBV7-9 and TRBJ2-1; tentatively, D is TRBD1 (6 bases). The CDR3 is made up of 14 amino acids. The germline V gene has CDR1 SEHNR and CDR2 FQNEAQ (reference sequence). V was cut by 6 bases and J by 5 bases, with 14 bases left in between. In DNA form, the CDR3 reads TGTGCCAGCAGTTTTCCGGGACATCACAATGAGCAGTTCTTC. Its protein product is CASSFPGHHNEQFF.

The CDR3 DNA reads as TGTGCCAGCAGTAATGGCGGGAGGGCCTACAATGAGCAGTTCTTC. Its translation is CASSNGGRAYNEQFF. This chain uses TRBV28 with TRBJ2-1, with 9 nucleotides matching TRBD2. The V and J ends lost 5 bases and 2 bases, in that order; junction bases with no gene match: 4. This CDR3 is 15 amino acids long. Germline assignment: CDR1 MDHEN and CDR2 SYDVKM. The full variable domain, in which reference TRBV28 and TRBJ2-1 provide the parts outside the CDR3, is DVKVTQSSRYLVKRTGEKVFLECVQDMDHENMFWYRQDPGLGLRLIYFSYDVKMKEKGDIPEGYSVSREKKERFSLILESASTNQTSMYLCASSNGGRAYNEQFFGPGTRLTVL.

The V call is TRBV9, the J call TRBJ2-7, with 7 nucleotides matching TRBD1. The CDR3 contains 14 residues. Germline CDR1 reads SGDLS; CDR2 reads YYNGEE. The ends lost 0 bases at V and 1 base at J; junction bases unmatched: 1. In DNA form, the CDR3 reads TGTGCCAGCAGCGTAGCGACAGGGTCCTACGAGCAGTACTTC. The encoded protein is CASSVATGSYEQYF.